This T cell receptor (beta chain) was retrieved from a study of cytotoxic CD8 clonotypes in ibrutinib-treated CLL. Study results and limitations: Higher circulating CD8+ T-cell counts strongly accompanied higher baseline clonality, above age-matched healthy donors.

V was pared by 0 bases and J by 4 bases, with 7 bases of the junction left unmatched. Germline V gives CDR1 KGHSH, CDR2 LQKENI. This CDR3 comprises 17 residues. Deep sequencing aimed at 1 in 200,000 to 1 in 1 million T cells' resolution. Data came from immunoSEQ multiplex PCR; TCRdb stores just in-frame clones and leaves some out. The sample yields around 160,000 clones, more than 75% seen once. Of note for this clone: The antigen is undetermined.

The chain carries TRBV18 and TRBJ1-3, with 9 bases matching TRBD1. The receptor was isolated from a human donor with chronic lymphocytic leukemia. The sequences come from PBMCs, collected after 12 months of ibrutinib treatment. The CDR3 coding sequence is TGTGCCAGCTCACCACCTTTCGGACAGGGGAGGGGAAACACCATATATTTT. Its protein is CASSPPFGQGRGNTIYF.